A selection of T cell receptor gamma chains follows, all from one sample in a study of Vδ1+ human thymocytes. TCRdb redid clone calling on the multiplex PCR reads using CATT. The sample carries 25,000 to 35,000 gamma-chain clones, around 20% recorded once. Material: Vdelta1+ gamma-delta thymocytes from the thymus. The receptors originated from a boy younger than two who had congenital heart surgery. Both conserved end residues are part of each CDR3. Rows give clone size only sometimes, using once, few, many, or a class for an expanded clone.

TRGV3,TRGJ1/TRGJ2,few,CATWDGQFHQKLF,TGTGCCACCTGGGACGGCCAATTTCATCAGAAACTCTTT
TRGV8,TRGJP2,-,CATWERSDWIKTF,TGTGCCACCTGGGAGCGTAGTGATTGGATCAAGACGTTT
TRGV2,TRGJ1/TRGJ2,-,CATWEDIENYYKKLF,TGTGCCACCTGGGAGGACATTGAGAATTATTATAAGAAACTCTTT
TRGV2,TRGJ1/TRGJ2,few,CATWDGHYYKELF,TGTGCCACCTGGGACGGGCACTATTATAAGGAACTCTTT
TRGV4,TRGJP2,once,CATWLVCSDWIKTF,TGTGCCACCTGGTTGGTGTGTAGTGATTGGATCAAGACGTTT
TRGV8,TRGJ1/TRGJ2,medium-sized,CATWDNYYKKLF,TGTGCCACCTGGGATAACTATTATAAGAAACTCTTT
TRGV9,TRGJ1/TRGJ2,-,CALWEVLGYYKKLF,TGTGCCTTGTGGGAGGTGCTCGGTTATTATAAGAAACTCTTT
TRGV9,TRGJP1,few,CALWEVWGTGWFKIF,TGTGCCTTGTGGGAGGTCTGGGGGACTGGTTGGTTCAAGATATTT
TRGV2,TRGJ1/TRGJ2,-,CATWDQSDYKKLF,TGTGCCACCTGGGACCAATCCGATTATAAGAAACTCTTT
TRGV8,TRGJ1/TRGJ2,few,CATWDGPLEKKLF,TGTGCCACCTGGGATGGCCCTTTGGAAAAGAAACTCTTT
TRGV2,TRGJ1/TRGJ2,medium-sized,CATWDGDKKLF,TGTGCCACCTGGGACGGAGATAAGAAACTCTTT
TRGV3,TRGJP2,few,CATWAYRAGYSSDWIKTF,TGTGCCACCTGGGCCTACCGGGCCGGGTATAGTAGTGATTGGATCAAGACGTTT
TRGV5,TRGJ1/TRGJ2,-,CATWDRPEYYKKLF,TGTGCCACCTGGGACAGGCCTGAGTATTATAAGAAACTCTTT
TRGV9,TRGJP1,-,CALWEVLIGTTGWFKIF,TGTGCCTTGTGGGAGGTGCTGATAGGGACCACTGGTTGGTTCAAGATATTT
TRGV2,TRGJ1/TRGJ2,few,CATWDTLNYYKKLF,TGTGCCACCTGGGACACCCTGAATTATTATAAGAAACTCTTT
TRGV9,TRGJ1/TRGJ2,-,CALWEVRLAKLF,TGTGCCTTGTGGGAGGTCCGCCTTGCGAAACTCTTT
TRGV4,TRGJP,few,CATWDVVELGKKIKVF,TGTGCCACCTGGGATGTAGTAGAGTTGGGCAAAAAAATCAAGGTATTT
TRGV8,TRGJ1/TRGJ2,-,CATWDKQGKLF,TGTGCCACCTGGGATAAGCAGGGGAAACTCTTT
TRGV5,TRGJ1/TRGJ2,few,CATWDLYYYKKLF,TGTGCCACCTGGGACCTGTATTATTATAAGAAACTCTTT
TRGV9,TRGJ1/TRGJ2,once,CALWEARVPIAKNYYKKLF,TGTGCCTTGTGGGAGGCCAGGGTGCCAATTGCCAAAAATTATTATAAGAAACTCTTT
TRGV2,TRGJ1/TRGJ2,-,CATWDGRQKLF,TGTGCCACCTGGGACGGGCGCCAGAAACTCTTT
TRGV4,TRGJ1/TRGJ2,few,CATWDPDYYKKLF,TGTGCCACCTGGGACCCCGATTATTATAAGAAACTCTTT
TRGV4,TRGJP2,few,CATWDARGDWIKTF,TGTGCCACCTGGGACGCGCGAGGTGATTGGATCAAGACGTTT
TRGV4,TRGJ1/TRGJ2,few,CATWDGAPQMKLF,TGTGCCACCTGGGATGGGGCCCCCCAGATGAAACTCTTT
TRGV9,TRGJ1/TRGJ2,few,CALWETWGYKKLF,TGTGCCTTGTGGGAGACTTGGGGGTATAAGAAACTCTTT
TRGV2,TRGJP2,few,CATWDGLICSSGWIKTF,TGTGCCACCTGGGACGGGCTGATATGCAGTAGTGGTTGGATCAAGACGTTT
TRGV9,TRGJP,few,CALWEVTELGKKIKVF,TGTGCCTTGTGGGAGGTAACCGAGTTGGGCAAAAAAATCAAGGTATTT
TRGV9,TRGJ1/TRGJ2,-,CALWEANYKKLF,TGTGCCTTGTGGGAGGCCAATTATAAGAAACTCTTT
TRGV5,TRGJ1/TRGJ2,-,CATWDRQVNYYKKLF,TGTGCCACCTGGGACAGGCAGGTGAATTATTATAAGAAACTCTTT
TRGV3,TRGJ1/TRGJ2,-,CATWDRLVYKELF,TGTGCCACCTGGGACAGACTCGTATATAAGGAACTCTTT
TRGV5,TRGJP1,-,CATWDLYPSWFKIF,TGTGCCACCTGGGACCTTTACCCTAGTTGGTTCAAGATATTT
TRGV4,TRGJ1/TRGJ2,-,CATWDGPPNYKKLF,TGTGCCACCTGGGATGGGCCCCCGAATTATAAGAAACTCTTT
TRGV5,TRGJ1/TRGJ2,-,CATWDGHHRGNKRLF,TGTGCCACCTGGGATGGACACCACAGAGGGAATAAGAGACTCTTT
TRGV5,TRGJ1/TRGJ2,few,CATWDRNNYYKKLF,TGTGCCACCTGGGACAGAAATAATTATTATAAGAAACTCTTT
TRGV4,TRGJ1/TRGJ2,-,CATWDAWYKKLF,TGTGCCACCTGGGATGCGTGGTATAAGAAACTCTTT
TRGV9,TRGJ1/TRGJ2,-,CALWEVDLNYYKKLF,TGTGCCTTGTGGGAGGTTGACCTGAATTATTATAAGAAACTCTTT
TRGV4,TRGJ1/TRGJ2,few,CATWAKSHNYYKKLF,TGTGCCACCTGGGCAAAATCCCACAATTATTATAAGAAACTCTTT
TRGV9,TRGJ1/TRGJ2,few,CALWELSTYYKKLF,TGTGCCTTGTGGGAGCTAAGCACTTATTATAAGAAACTCTTT
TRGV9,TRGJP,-,CALWSKGLGKKIKVF,TGTGCCTTGTGGTCGAAAGGGTTGGGCAAAAAAATCAAGGTATTT
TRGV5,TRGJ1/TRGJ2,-,CATWDSGYKKLF,TGTGCCACCTGGGACTCAGGGTATAAGAAACTCTTT
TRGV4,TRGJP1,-,CATWDGYTTGWFKIF,TGTGCCACCTGGGATGGATATACCACTGGTTGGTTCAAGATATTT
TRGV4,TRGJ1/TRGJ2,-,CATWDGLVGKLF,TGTGCCACCTGGGATGGGCTCGTGGGGAAACTCTTT
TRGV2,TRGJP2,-,CATWDARGDWIKTF,TGTGCCACCTGGGACGCCCGGGGTGATTGGATCAAGACGTTT
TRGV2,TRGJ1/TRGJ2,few,CATWESLRIKKLF,TGTGCCACCTGGGAATCACTCAGGATCAAGAAACTCTTT
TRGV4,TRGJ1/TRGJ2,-,CATWDGKNYYKKLF,TGTGCCACCTGGGATGGCAAAAATTATTATAAGAAACTCTTT
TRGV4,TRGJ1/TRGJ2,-,CATWDGPCYYKKLF,TGTGCCACCTGGGACGGGCCCTGTTATTATAAGAAACTCTTT